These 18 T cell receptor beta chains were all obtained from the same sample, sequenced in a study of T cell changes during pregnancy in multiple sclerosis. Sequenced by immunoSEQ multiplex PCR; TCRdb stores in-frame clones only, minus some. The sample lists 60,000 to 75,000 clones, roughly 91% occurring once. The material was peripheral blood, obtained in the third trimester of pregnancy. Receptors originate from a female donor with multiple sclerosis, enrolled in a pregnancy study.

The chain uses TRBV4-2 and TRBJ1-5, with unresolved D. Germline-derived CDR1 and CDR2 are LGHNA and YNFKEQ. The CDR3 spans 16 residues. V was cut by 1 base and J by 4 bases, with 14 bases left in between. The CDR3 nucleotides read TGTGCCAGCAGCCAAGCTTTGGCCATTGTTAATCAGCCCCAGCATTTT. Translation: CASSQALAIVNQPQHF.

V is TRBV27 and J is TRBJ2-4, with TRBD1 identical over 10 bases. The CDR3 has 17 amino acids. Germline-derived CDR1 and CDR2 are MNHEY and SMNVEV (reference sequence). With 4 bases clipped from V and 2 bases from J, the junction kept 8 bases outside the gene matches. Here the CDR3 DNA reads TGTGCCAGCAGTTACATCCGGGACAGGGGAACCAAAAACATTCAGTACTTC. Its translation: CASSYIRDRGTKNIQYF.

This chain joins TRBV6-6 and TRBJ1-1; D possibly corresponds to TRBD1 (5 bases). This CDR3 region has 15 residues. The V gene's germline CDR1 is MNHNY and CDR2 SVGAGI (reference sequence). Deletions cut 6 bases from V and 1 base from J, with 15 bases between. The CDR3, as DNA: TGTGCCAGCAGGACCCTGGGGGGGTGGAACACTGAAGCTTTCTTT. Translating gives CASRTLGGWNTEAFF.

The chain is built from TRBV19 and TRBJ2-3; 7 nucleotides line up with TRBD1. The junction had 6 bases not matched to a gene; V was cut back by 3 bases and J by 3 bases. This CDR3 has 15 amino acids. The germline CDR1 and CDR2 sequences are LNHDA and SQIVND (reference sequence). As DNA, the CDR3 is TGTGCCAGTAGTATGTTGCAGGGGGTGACAGATACGCAGTATTTT. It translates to CASSMLQGVTDTQYF.

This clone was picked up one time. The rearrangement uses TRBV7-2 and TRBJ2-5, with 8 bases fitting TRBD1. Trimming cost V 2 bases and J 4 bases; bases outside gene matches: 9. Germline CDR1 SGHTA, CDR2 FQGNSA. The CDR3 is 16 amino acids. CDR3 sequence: CASSLYAGTGRETQYF. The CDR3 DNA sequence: TGTGCCAGCAGCTTATACGCCGGGACAGGCCGAGAGACCCAGTACTTC. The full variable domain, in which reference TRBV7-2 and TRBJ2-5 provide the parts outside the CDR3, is GAGVSQSPSNKVTEKGKDVELRCDPISGHTALYWYRQSLGQGLEFLIYFQGNSAPDKSGLPSDRFSAERTGGSVSTLTIQRTQQEDSAVYLCASSLYAGTGRETQYFGPGTRLLVL.

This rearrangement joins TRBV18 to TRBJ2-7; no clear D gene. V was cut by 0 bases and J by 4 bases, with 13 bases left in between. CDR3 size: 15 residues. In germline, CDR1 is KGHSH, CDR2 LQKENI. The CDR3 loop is CASSPPEQLGYEQYF. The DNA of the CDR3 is TGTGCCAGCTCACCACCAGAACAGCTTGGTTACGAGCAGTACTTC.

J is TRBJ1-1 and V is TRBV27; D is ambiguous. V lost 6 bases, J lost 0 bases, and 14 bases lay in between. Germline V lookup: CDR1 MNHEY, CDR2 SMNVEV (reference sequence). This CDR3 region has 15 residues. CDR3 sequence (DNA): TGTGCCAGCAGCCTCCCGGGTCGTTTGAACACTGAAGCTTTCTTT. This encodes CASSLPGRLNTEAFF.

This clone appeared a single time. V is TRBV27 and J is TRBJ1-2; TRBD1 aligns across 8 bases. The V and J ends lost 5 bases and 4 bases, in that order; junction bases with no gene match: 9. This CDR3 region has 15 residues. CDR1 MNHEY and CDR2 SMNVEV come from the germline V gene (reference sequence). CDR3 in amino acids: CASSRTGLDSYGYTF. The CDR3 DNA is TGTGCCAGCAGTCGGACAGGGCTGGACAGCTATGGCTACACCTTC.

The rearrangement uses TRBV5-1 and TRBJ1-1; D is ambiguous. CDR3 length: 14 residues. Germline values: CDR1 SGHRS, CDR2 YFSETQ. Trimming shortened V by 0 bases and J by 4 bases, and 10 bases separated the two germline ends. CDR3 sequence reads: CASSLAMGGTEAFF. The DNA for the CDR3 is TGCGCCAGCAGCTTGGCCATGGGAGGCACTGAAGCTTTCTTT.

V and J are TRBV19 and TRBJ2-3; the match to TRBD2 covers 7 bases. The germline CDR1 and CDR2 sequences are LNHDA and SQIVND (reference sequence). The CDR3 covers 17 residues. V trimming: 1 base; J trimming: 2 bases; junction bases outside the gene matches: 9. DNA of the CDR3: TGTGCCAGTAGTATAGTAAGTGCGGGGGATCACACAGATACGCAGTATTTT. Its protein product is CASSIVSAGDHTDTQYF.

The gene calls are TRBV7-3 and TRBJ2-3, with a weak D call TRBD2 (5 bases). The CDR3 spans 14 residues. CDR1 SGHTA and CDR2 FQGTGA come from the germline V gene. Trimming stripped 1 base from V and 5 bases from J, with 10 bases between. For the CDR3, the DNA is TGTGCCAGCAGCTTAAGGGCGGGCGGAGATACGCAGTATTTT. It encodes CASSLRAGGDTQYF.

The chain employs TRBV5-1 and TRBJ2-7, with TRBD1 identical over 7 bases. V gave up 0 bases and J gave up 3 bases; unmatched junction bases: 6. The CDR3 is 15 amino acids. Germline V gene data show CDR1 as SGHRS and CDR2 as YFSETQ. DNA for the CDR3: TGCGCCAGCAGCTTGGGAGGGGGCGAGTTCTACGAGCAGTACTTC. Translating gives CASSLGGGEFYEQYF.

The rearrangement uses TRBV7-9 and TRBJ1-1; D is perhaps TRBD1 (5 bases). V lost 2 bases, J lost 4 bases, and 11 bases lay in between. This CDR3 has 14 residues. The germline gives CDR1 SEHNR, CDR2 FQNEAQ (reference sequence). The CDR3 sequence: CASSLLQGTTEAFF. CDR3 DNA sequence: TGTGCCAGCAGCTTATTGCAGGGCACCACTGAAGCTTTCTTT.

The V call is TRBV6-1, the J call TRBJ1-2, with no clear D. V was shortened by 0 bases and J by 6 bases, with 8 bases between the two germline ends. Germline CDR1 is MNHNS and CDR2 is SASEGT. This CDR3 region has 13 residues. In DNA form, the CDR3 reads TGTGCCAGCAGTGAAGCGCGTGGTCATGGCTACACCTTC. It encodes CASSEARGHGYTF.

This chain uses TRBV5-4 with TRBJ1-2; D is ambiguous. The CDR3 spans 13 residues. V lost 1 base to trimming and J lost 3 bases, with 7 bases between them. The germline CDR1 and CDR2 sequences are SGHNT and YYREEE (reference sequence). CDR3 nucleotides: TGTGCCAGCAGCTTGTACAGATACTATGGCTACACCTTC. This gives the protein CASSLYRYYGYTF.

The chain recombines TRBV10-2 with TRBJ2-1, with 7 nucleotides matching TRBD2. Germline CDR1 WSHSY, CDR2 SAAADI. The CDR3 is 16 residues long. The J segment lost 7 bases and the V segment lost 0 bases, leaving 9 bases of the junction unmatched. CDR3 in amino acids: CASSESGWGGRNEQFF. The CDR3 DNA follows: TGCGCCAGCAGTGAGTCGGGTTGGGGGGGACGAAATGAGCAGTTCTTC.

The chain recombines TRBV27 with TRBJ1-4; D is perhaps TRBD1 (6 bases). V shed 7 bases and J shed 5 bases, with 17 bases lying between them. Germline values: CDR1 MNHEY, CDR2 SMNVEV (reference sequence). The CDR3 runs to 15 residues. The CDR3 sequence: CASKPLPTGNEKLFF. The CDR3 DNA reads TGTGCCAGCAAACCGCTACCTACAGGGAATGAAAAACTGTTTTTT.

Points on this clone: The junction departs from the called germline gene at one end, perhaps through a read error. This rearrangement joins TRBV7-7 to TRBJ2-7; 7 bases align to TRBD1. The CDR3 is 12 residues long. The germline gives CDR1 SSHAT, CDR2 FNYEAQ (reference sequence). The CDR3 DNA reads TGTGCTAGCAGCCCGACAGGGACCGAGCAGTACTTC. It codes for CASSPTGTEQYF.